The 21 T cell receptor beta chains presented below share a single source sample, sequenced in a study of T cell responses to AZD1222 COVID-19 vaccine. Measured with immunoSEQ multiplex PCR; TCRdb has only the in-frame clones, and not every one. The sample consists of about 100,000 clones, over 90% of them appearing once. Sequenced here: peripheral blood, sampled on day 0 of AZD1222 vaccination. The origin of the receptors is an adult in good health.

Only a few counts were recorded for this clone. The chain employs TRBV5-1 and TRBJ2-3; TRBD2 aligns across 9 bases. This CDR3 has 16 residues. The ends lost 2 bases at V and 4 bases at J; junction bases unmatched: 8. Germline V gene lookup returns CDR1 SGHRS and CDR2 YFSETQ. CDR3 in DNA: TGCGCCAGCAGCTTTGAATCTAGCGGGAATGCAGATACGCAGTATTTT. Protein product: CASSFESSGNADTQYF.

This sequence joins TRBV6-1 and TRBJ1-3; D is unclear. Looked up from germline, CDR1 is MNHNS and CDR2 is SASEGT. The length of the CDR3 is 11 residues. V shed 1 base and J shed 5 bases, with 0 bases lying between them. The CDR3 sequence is CASSEGNTIYF. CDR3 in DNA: TGTGCCAGCAGTGAAGGAAACACCATATATTTT.

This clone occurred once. CDR3 nucleotides: TGCGCCAGCAGCCAAGATCTCGAAGGGAAGCCCCAGCATTTT. Amino acids: CASSQDLEGKPQHF. J is TRBJ1-5 and V is TRBV4-1; the D is unclear. The CDR3 length is 14 residues. Germline V gene data show CDR1 as MGHRA and CDR2 as YSYEKL. The ends were cut back, 0 bases at V and 8 bases at J, with 11 bases in the middle.

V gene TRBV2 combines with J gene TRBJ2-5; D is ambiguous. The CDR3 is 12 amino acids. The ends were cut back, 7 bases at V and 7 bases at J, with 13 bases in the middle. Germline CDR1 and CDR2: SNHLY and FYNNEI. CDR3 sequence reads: CASILKTGTQYF. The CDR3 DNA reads TGTGCCAGCATTCTTAAGACGGGGACCCAGTACTTC.

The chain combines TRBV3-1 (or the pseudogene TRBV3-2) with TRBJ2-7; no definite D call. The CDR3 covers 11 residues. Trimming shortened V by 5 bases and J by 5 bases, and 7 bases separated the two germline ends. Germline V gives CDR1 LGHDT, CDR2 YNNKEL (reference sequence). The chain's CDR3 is CASSASDEQYF. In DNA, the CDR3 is TGTGCCAGCAGCGCAAGCGACGAGCAGTACTTC.

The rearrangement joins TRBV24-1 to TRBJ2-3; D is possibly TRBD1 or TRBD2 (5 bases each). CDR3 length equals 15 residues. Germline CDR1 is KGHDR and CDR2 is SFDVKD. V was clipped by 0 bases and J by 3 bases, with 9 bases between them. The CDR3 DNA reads TGTGCCACCAGTGATTTGGGGACGGAAACAGATACGCAGTATTTT. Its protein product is CATSDLGTETDTQYF.

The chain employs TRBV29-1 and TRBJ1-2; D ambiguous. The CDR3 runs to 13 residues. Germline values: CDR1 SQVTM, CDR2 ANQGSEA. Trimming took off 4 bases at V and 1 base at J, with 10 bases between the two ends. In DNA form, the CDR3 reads TGCAGCGTTGTAGCGGGGAATAACTATGGCTACACCTTC. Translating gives CSVVAGNNYGYTF.

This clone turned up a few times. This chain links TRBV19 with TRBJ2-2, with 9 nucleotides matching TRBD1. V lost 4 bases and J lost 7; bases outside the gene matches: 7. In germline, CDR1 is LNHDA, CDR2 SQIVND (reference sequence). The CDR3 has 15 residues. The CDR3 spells CASSTKGQGNGELFF. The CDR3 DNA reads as TGTGCCAGTAGTACCAAGGGACAGGGAAACGGGGAGCTGTTTTTT.

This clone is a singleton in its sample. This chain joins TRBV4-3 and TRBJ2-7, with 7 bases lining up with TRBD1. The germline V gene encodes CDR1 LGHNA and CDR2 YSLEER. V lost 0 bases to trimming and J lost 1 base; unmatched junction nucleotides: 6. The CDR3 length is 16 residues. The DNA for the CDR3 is TGCGCCAGCAGCCAAGACCACCCAGGGGGATCCTACGAGCAGTACTTC. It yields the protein CASSQDHPGGSYEQYF.

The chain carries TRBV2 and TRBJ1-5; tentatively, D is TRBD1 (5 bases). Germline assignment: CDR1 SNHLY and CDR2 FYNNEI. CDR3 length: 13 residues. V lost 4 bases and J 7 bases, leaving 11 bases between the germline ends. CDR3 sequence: CASSVGVGQPQHF. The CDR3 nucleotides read TGTGCCAGCAGTGTGGGGGTGGGGCAGCCCCAGCATTTT. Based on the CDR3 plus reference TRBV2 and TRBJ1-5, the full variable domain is EPEVTQTPSHQVTQMGQEVILRCVPISNHLYFYWYRQILGQKVEFLVSFYNNEISEKSEIFDDQFSVERPDGSNFTLKIRSTKLEDSAMYFCASSVGVGQPQHFGDGTRLSIL.

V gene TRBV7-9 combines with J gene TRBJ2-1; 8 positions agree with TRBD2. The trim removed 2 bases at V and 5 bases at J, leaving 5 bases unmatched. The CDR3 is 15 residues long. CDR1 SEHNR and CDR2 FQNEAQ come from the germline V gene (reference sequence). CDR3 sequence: CASSLQAAGDNEQFF. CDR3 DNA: TGTGCCAGCAGCTTACAGGCAGCGGGGGACAATGAGCAGTTCTTC.

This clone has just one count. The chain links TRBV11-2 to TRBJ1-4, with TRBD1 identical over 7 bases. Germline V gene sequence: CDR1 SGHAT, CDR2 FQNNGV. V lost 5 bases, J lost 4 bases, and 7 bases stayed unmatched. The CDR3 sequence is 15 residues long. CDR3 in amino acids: CASSQDRPNNEKLFF. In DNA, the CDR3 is TGTGCCAGCAGCCAGGACAGGCCTAATAATGAAAAACTGTTTTTT.

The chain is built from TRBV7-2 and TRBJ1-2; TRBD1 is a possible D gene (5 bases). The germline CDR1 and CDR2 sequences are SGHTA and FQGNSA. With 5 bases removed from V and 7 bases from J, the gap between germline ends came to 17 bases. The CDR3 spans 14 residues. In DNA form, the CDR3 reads TGTGCCAGCAGCCCAGGACATCAGGGCCTTGGCTACACCTTC. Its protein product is CASSPGHQGLGYTF.

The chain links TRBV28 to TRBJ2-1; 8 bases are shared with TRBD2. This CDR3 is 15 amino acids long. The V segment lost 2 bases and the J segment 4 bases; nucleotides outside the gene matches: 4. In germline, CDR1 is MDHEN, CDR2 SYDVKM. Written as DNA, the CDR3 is TGTGCCAGCAGTTTAATCCGGGGGGGATACAATGAGCAGTTCTTC. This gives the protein CASSLIRGGYNEQFF.

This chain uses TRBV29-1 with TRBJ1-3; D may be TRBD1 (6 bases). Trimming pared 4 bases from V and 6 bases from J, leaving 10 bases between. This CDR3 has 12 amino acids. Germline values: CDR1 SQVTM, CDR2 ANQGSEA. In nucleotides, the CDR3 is TGCAGCGTTGTCAGGGGCGTAAACACCATATATTTT. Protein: CSVVRGVNTIYF.

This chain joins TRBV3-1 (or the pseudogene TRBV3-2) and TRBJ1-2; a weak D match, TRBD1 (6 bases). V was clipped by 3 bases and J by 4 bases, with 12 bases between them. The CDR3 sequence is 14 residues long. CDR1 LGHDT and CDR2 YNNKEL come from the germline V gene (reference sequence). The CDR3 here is CASSQGGAGYGYTF. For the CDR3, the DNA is TGTGCCAGCAGCCAGGGGGGGGCGGGCTATGGCTACACCTTC.

The CDR3: CASSPVQGQGTEAFF. Written as DNA, the CDR3 is TGTGCCAGCTCACCGGTCCAGGGACAGGGCACTGAAGCTTTCTTT. The rearrangement joins TRBV18 to TRBJ1-1, with 9 bases matching TRBD1. The junction had 6 bases not matched to a gene; V was cut back by 3 bases and J by 4 bases. This CDR3 region has 15 residues. In germline, CDR1 is KGHSH, CDR2 LQKENI.

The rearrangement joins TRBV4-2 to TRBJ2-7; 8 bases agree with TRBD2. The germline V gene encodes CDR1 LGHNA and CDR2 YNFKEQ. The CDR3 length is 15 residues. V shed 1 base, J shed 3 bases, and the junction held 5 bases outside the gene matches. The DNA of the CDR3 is TGTGCCAGCAGCCAAGCCCGGGAGGGCTACTACGAGCAGTACTTC. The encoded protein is CASSQAREGYYEQYF.

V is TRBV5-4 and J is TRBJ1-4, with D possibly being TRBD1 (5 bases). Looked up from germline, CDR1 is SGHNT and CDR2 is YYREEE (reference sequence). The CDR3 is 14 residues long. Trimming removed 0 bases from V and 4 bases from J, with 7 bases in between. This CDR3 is CASSLDRNNEKLFF. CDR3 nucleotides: TGTGCCAGCAGCTTGGACAGGAATAATGAAAAACTGTTTTTT.

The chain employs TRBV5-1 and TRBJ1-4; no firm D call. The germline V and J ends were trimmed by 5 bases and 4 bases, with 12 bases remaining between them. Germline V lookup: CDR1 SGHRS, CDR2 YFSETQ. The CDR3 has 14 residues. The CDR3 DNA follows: TGCGCCAGCAGGTCGGGCGGATATAATGAAAAACTGTTTTTT. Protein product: CASRSGGYNEKLFF.

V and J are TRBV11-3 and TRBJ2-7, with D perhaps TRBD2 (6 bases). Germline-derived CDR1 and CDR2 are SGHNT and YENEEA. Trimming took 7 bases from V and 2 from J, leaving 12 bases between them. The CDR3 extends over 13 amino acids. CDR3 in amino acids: CASTGTEAYEQYF. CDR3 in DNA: TGTGCCAGCACCGGGACTGAAGCCTACGAGCAGTACTTC.